The following is a TCR beta chain sequence with its context. Its antigen is unknown. Sequenced by immunoSEQ multiplex PCR; TCRdb stores in-frame clones only, minus some. The sample consists of 4,000 to 6,000 clones, 75% to 85% of them appearing once. The sample comes from a study of PD-1 blockade in classical Hodgkin lymphoma. Whole-study context: Every 2 weeks, patients got 3 mg/kg intravenous nivolumab. General study results and limits: Diversity in CD4+ TCRs, unlike that measured in CD8+ TCRs, had risen significantly by C4D1. When nivolumab was started under 1 year after ASCT, patients were excluded.

The CDR3 covers 13 residues. With 4 bases removed from V and 2 bases from J, the gap between germline ends came to 5 bases. Looked up from germline, CDR1 is LGHNA and CDR2 is YNFKEQ. Time point meaning: cycle 4 day 1 (C4D1), after 5 to 7 weeks of nivolumab. All patients relapsed after autologous stem cell transplantation, and brentuximab vedotin exposure varied. Purification of CD4+ T cells from thawed PBMCs was performed via magnetic negative selection. Progressive disease, partial response or complete response was each patient's best response. The specimen was CD4+ T cells from blood, collected before the fourth cycle of nivolumab. The sequence was collected from a human donor with classical Hodgkin lymphoma. V usage is TRBV4-2 and J usage is TRBJ2-2; D gene unclear. CDR3 bases: TGTGCCAGCAGCCCACCCAACACCGGGGAGCTGTTTTTT. This sequence encodes CASSPPNTGELFF.